The sequence of this T cell receptor beta chain was determined in a study of vaccination and CD4 T cells after COVID-19. Study context: Post-COVID draws followed diagnosis by a median 101 days (range 35 to 161). Study findings and constraints: The appearance of a median approximately 90% of reactive clones in convalescent patients occurred only post-vaccination.

The assay that was used to sequence DNA from cultured CD4+ T cells was the Oncomine TCR Beta short-read assay. DNA came from CD4+ T cells after culture. Each CDR3 protein gets one entry after TCRdb re-called the PCR reads with MiXCR. In the table there are approximately 9,500 distinct CDR3 sequences, about 30% of which are singletons. Treatment indicated: roughly ten-day PBMC culture with coronavirus spike peptide pools or control peptides (ViraFEST assay). Researchers collected the unexposed donor's CD4+ T cells before the COVID-19 pandemic (2011-2018). This CDR3 is 15 amino acids long. Germline V CDR1 and CDR2: MNHEY, SVGAGI. Deletions cut 2 bases from V and 7 bases from J, with 18 bases between. As concerns this clonotype: The antigen is undetermined.

The chain has TRBV6-5 and TRBJ2-7; weak D call: TRBD1 (5 bases). This sequence originates from a human donor in good health. Source material: CD4+ T cells from blood, cultured in vitro. CDR3 sequence (DNA): TGTGCCAGCAGTTACGCTCTGGGGCAGCCTGTTGAGCAGTACTTC. Translated, it gives CASSYALGQPVEQYF.